A selection of T cell receptor beta chains follows, all from one sample in a study of blood T cell repertoires in COVID-19. Sequenced by immunoSEQ multiplex PCR; TCRdb stores in-frame clones only, minus some. The profile covers around 430,000 clones, with 87% appearing a single time and about 9.4% taken by the ten largest. Sequenced sample: PBMCs or T cells enriched from blood (not recorded which). These receptors all come from a woman aged 45-65 years who had recovered from COVID-19. Each CDR3 is given with its conserved first and last residue. Fields, in order: CDR3 protein, CDR3 DNA, clone size, J gene, D gene, V gene. A D gene is named only where the DNA matches it firmly. Size tells how often a clone was seen (once, few, many) or the class of an expanded clone, and some rows leave it out.

CASSLVGANYGYTF | TGTGCCAGCAGCTTAGTAGGGGCAAACTATGGCTACACCTTC | once | TRBJ1-2 | . | TRBV7-9
CASSQDATGGAFTDTQYF | TGCGCCAGCAGCCAAGACGCTACAGGGGGGGCATTCACAGATACGCAGTATTTT | . | TRBJ2-3 | . | TRBV4-3
CAWSPGGTQPQHF | TGTGCCTGGAGTCCAGGGGGGACTCAGCCCCAGCATTTT | . | TRBJ1-5 | TRBD1 | TRBV30
CASSFSMKHTEAFF | TGTGCCAGCAGCTTCTCAATGAAGCACACTGAAGCTTTCTTT | . | TRBJ1-1 | . | TRBV7-8
CASSSLRRGFREQYF | TGTGCCAGCAGCTCCCTCCGCCGGGGGTTTAGAGAGCAGTACTTC | . | TRBJ2-7 | . | TRBV11-2
CASSVAGLGKYEQYF | TGTGCCAGCAGCGTAGCAGGACTAGGGAAGTACGAGCAGTACTTC | . | TRBJ2-7 | TRBD2 | TRBV9
CASSVDLAGRQETQYF | TGTGCCAGCAGCGTAGATCTAGCGGGGAGACAAGAGACCCAGTACTTC | . | TRBJ2-5 | TRBD2 | TRBV9
CASSLLRNSGNTIYF | TGTGCCAGCAGCTTACTGAGGAACTCTGGAAACACCATATATTTT | . | TRBJ1-3 | . | TRBV7-2
CASSLFAGAGETQYF | TGTGCCAGCAGCTTATTTGCTGGGGCCGGGGAGACCCAGTACTTC | . | TRBJ2-5 | . | TRBV11-2
CASSLGGYSVNEQFF | TGTGCCAGCAGCTTAGGGGGCTATTCGGTCAATGAGCAGTTCTTC | . | TRBJ2-1 | TRBD1 | TRBV3-1/TRBV3-2
CASSIGVFNTEAFF | TGTGCCAGTAGTATCGGGGTTTTTAACACTGAAGCTTTCTTT | . | TRBJ1-1 | . | TRBV19
CASSFQTASPLHF | TGTGCCAGCAGCTTCCAAACAGCCTCACCCCTCCACTTT | . | TRBJ1-6 | . | TRBV7-2
CASSSGVEAFF | TGTGCCAGCAGCTCCGGTGTAGAGGCTTTCTTT | . | TRBJ1-1 | . | TRBV7-9
CASSSTLTGGRETQYF | TGTGCCAGCAGCTCTACCCTGACAGGGGGCAGAGAGACCCAGTACTTC | . | TRBJ2-5 | TRBD1 | TRBV7-9
CAWSTTHGQIIHF | TGTGCCTGGAGTACCACCCACGGACAGATCATCCACTTT | once | TRBJ1-6 | . | TRBV30
CASSPYDRSGYTF | TGTGCCAGCAGCCCGTACGACAGATCTGGCTACACCTTC | few | TRBJ1-2 | . | TRBV28
CASSYSTANSNQPQHF | TGTGCCAGCAGTTACTCAACAGCAAATAGCAATCAGCCCCAGCATTTT | . | TRBJ1-5 | . | TRBV6-6
CSVLVGRPGDGYTF | TGCAGCGTTTTGGTCGGGCGGCCCGGGGATGGCTACACCTTC | . | TRBJ1-2 | . | TRBV29-1
CAIGRQGANGGELFF | TGTGCCATCGGAAGACAGGGGGCGAATGGCGGGGAGCTGTTTTTT | . | TRBJ2-2 | TRBD1 | TRBV10-3
CATSPGRTGNSPLHF | TGTGCCACTTCACCGGGGAGGACAGGCAATTCACCCCTCCACTTT | . | TRBJ1-6 | TRBD1 | TRBV25-1